These 5 T cell receptor beta chains originate from one sample sequenced in a study of cytotoxic CD8 clonotypes in ibrutinib-treated CLL (dated by TCRdb to the early 2020s). The meaning of the sample's time point label: approximately eleven months on ibrutinib. The protocol used for the library was the immunoSEQ multiplex PCR assay. Entries here come from immuneACCESS through TCRdb and include only in-frame sequences with V and J called. Some clones fail to appear in such tables; in the studies checked, an unresolved V gene covers under half of the shortfall, and the cause of the remainder is unknown. For this sample there are about 63,000 clones; around 52% appear just once. Roughly 15% of the sample belongs to the ten largest clones. Sequencing was performed on PBMCs, taken after 12 months of ibrutinib treatment. The receptors stem from a human donor with chronic lymphocytic leukemia.

This chain joins TRBV5-1 and TRBJ2-2, with 7 positions matching TRBD1. CDR3 length: 15 residues. Trimming took 0 bases from V and 4 from J; bases not matched to a gene: 3. The germline V gene encodes CDR1 SGHRS and CDR2 YFSETQ. The CDR3 protein is CASSLGPGGTGELFF. Here the CDR3 DNA reads TGCGCCAGCAGCTTGGGTCCAGGGGGCACCGGGGAGCTGTTTTTT.

This clone was detected a few times. V gene TRBV5-4 combines with J gene TRBJ2-7; 8 bases line up with TRBD1. The germline V gene has CDR1 SGHNT and CDR2 YYREEE (reference sequence). J was trimmed by 1 base and V by 3 bases; bases with no gene match: 6. The CDR3 sequence is 15 residues long. The CDR3 here is CASSSPGQGSYEQYF. The DNA for the CDR3 is TGTGCCAGCAGCTCTCCCGGACAGGGATCCTACGAGCAGTACTTC.

In DNA form, the CDR3 reads TGTGCCAGCAGTACGCTTGGGGGCCATGAGCAGTTCTTC. Translating gives CASSTLGGHEQFF. The chain has TRBV6-5 and TRBJ2-1; weak D call: TRBD1 (6 bases). The length of the CDR3 is 13 residues. V was cut by 5 bases and J by 8 bases, with 13 bases left in between. Germline CDR1 reads MNHEY; CDR2 reads SVGAGI.

This sequence joins TRBV5-1 and TRBJ1-4, with a possible D match to TRBD1 (5 bases). Trimming took off 1 base at V and 7 bases at J, with 14 bases between the two ends. The germline CDR1 and CDR2 sequences are SGHRS and YFSETQ. The CDR3 sequence is 15 residues long. The CDR3 loop is CASSLSRGRGEKLFF. The CDR3 coding sequence is TGCGCCAGCAGCTTGTCCAGAGGGAGGGGTGAAAAACTGTTTTTT.

This clone was found many times. The chain is built from TRBV4-1 and TRBJ1-5; possible D gene TRBD1, 5 bases. CDR3 length: 13 amino acids. The germline CDR1 and CDR2 sequences are MGHRA and YSYEKL. V lost 0 bases to trimming and J lost 10 bases, with 10 bases between them. This CDR3 reads CASSQEVGGPQHF. CDR3 coding DNA: TGCGCCAGCAGCCAAGAGGTGGGGGGACCCCAGCATTTT.